The clone carrying this TCR beta chain was picked up a small number of times. Profiled with immunoSEQ multiplex PCR; TCRdb holds only in-frame clones, not every one. Of about 93,000 clones listed, 95% are singletons. The record originates from a study of technical replicates of blood from several donors. This CDR3 spans 13 amino acids. Germline values: CDR1 MNHNY, CDR2 SVGAGI (reference sequence). With 10 bases removed from V and 5 bases from J, the gap between germline ends came to 15 bases. The chain joins TRBV6-6 to TRBJ1-5; TRBD1 is a possible D gene (5 bases). This TCR was sampled from a human donor in good health. Sequenced input: T cells isolated from PBMCs. CDR3 sequence reads: CATYGGVHQPQHF. The CDR3 DNA sequence: TGTGCCACCTATGGAGGGGTTCATCAGCCCCAGCATTTT.